A selection of T cell receptor beta chains follows, all from one sample in a study of blood T cells in healthy people across ages. Each CDR3 protein gets one entry after TCRdb re-called the 5' RACE reads with MiXCR. Found here are fewer than 900,000 distinct CDR3 sequences, roughly 35% of them singletons; the top ten hold about an eighth. What was sequenced was blood. The receptors stem from a man aged 18 to 30 in good health. CDR3s include the opening cysteine and the closing phenylalanine or tryptophan. D genes are given only for firm matches. Some rows mark clone size as missing; the rest say once, few, many or name a class of expanded clone.

cdr3_nt: TGTGCCAGCAGTGAAATTTCCCGGGACCGCGTCTGTGGGACCCAGTACTTC
cdr3_aa: CASSEISRDRVCGTQYF
clone_size: few
d_call: .
j_call: TRBJ2-5
v_call: TRBV6-4

cdr3_nt: TGTGCCAGCAGCCCCCCAGAGCGGACGGGTGTGGGCTACACCTTC
cdr3_aa: CASSPPERTGVGYTF
clone_size: .
d_call: .
j_call: TRBJ1-2
v_call: TRBV7-2

cdr3_nt: TGCGCCAGCAGCCCTAGACGGGACAGGGGAGCTGGGGCCAACGTCCTGACTTTC
cdr3_aa: CASSPRRDRGAGANVLTF
clone_size: .
d_call: TRBD1
j_call: TRBJ2-6
v_call: TRBV5-1

cdr3_nt: TGTGCCAGCAGCTCCCGGGACAGACACTACGCGCAGTACTTC
cdr3_aa: CASSSRDRHYAQYF
clone_size: once
d_call: TRBD1
j_call: TRBJ2-7
v_call: TRBV5-6

cdr3_nt: TGCGCCAGCAGCCAAGATCGGCTAGCCCAGAACACCGGGGAGCTGTTTTTT
cdr3_aa: CASSQDRLAQNTGELFF
clone_size: few
d_call: .
j_call: TRBJ2-2
v_call: TRBV4-3

cdr3_nt: TGTGCCAGCAGCCCCCACCCGACAGGGGAAGAAACAGATACGCAGTATTTT
cdr3_aa: CASSPHPTGEETDTQYF
clone_size: .
d_call: TRBD1
j_call: TRBJ2-3
v_call: TRBV6-1

cdr3_nt: TGTGCCAGCAAATCGGAGAGCGGGGGGGCCGAAGAGACCCAGTACTTC
cdr3_aa: CASKSESGGAEETQYF
clone_size: .
d_call: TRBD2
j_call: TRBJ2-5
v_call: TRBV2

cdr3_nt: TGTGCCAGCAAGGGGGACAGGGTTCACACTGAAGCTTTCTTT
cdr3_aa: CASKGDRVHTEAFF
clone_size: .
d_call: TRBD1
j_call: TRBJ1-1
v_call: TRBV7-8

cdr3_nt: TGCGCCAGCATGTCTTCCCTACTACACAATGAGCAGTACTTC
cdr3_aa: CASMSSLLHNEQYF
clone_size: few
d_call: .
j_call: TRBJ2-7
v_call: TRBV4-3

cdr3_nt: TGTGCCATAGGACAGGGGGCACGAACAGATACGCAGTATTTT
cdr3_aa: CAIGQGARTDTQYF
clone_size: few
d_call: TRBD1
j_call: TRBJ2-3
v_call: TRBV12-3/TRBV12-4

cdr3_nt: TGTGCCATCAGTGAGTGGGGCGATAGCAATCAGCCCCAGCATTTT
cdr3_aa: CAISEWGDSNQPQHF
clone_size: many
d_call: .
j_call: TRBJ1-5
v_call: TRBV10-3

cdr3_nt: TGTGCCAGCAGAAATAGCGGGATAAACAATGAGCAGTTCTTC
cdr3_aa: CASRNSGINNEQFF
clone_size: .
d_call: TRBD2
j_call: TRBJ2-1
v_call: TRBV7-2

cdr3_nt: TGTGCCAGCAGTAGCCTCCCTTCGGGACAGACAAACATTCAGTACTTC
cdr3_aa: CASSSLPSGQTNIQYF
clone_size: many
d_call: TRBD1
j_call: TRBJ2-4
v_call: TRBV27

cdr3_nt: TGTGCCACCGCCAGCGGGGGGCTAAACTCCTACGAGCAGTACTTC
cdr3_aa: CATASGGLNSYEQYF
clone_size: many
d_call: TRBD2
j_call: TRBJ2-7
v_call: TRBV10-3

cdr3_nt: TGTGCCAGCAGTTTCCAGGGGGATAATTCACCCCTCCACTTT
cdr3_aa: CASSFQGDNSPLHF
clone_size: few
d_call: TRBD1
j_call: TRBJ1-6
v_call: TRBV12-3/TRBV12-4

cdr3_nt: TGCAGTGCTACCCGACAGGGGGCCTACGAGCAGTACTTC
cdr3_aa: CSATRQGAYEQYF
clone_size: many
d_call: TRBD1
j_call: TRBJ2-7
v_call: TRBV20-1

cdr3_nt: TGCAGTGCTAGAGATACCCAAAAAGAGACCCAGTACTTC
cdr3_aa: CSARDTQKETQYF
clone_size: .
d_call: .
j_call: TRBJ2-5
v_call: TRBV20-1

cdr3_nt: TGTGCCTGGAGTGTACTTAATCTCCTCACAGATACGCAGTATTTT
cdr3_aa: CAWSVLNLLTDTQYF
clone_size: .
d_call: .
j_call: TRBJ2-3
v_call: TRBV30

cdr3_nt: TGTGCCAGCCCCTCGGGACTAGAGGGGGATACGCAGTATTTT
cdr3_aa: CASPSGLEGDTQYF
clone_size: .
d_call: TRBD2
j_call: TRBJ2-3
v_call: TRBV7-9

cdr3_nt: TGTGCCACCAGCAGTCACCGAACGGATACGCAGTATTTT
cdr3_aa: CATSSHRTDTQYF
clone_size: many
d_call: .
j_call: TRBJ2-3
v_call: TRBV15

cdr3_nt: TGTGCCACCAGCAGAGAGCCGGGACAGGGAGTTAAGGACGAGCAGTACTTC
cdr3_aa: CATSREPGQGVKDEQYF
clone_size: .
d_call: TRBD1
j_call: TRBJ2-7
v_call: TRBV15

cdr3_nt: TGCGCCAGCAGCCAAGGACGGTTCGGCACCGGGGAGCTGTTTTTT
cdr3_aa: CASSQGRFGTGELFF
clone_size: .
d_call: .
j_call: TRBJ2-2
v_call: TRBV4-3

cdr3_nt: TGCGCCAGCAGCCAAGTACTCCGGGAACAGGCGTTCTTC
cdr3_aa: CASSQVLREQAFF
clone_size: .
d_call: .
j_call: TRBJ2-1
v_call: TRBV4-3

cdr3_nt: TGTGCCAGCACTCCAGCGGCCATAGGAGAGACCCAGTACTTC
cdr3_aa: CASTPAAIGETQYF
clone_size: .
d_call: .
j_call: TRBJ2-5
v_call: TRBV25-1

cdr3_nt: TGTGCCAGCAGCTTCGGGCGACAGTCCAATGAGCAGTTCTTC
cdr3_aa: CASSFGRQSNEQFF
clone_size: .
d_call: .
j_call: TRBJ2-1
v_call: TRBV7-3

cdr3_nt: TGTGCCACCAGCAAGGGGGGACTACCCCCCGAGGAGTTCTTC
cdr3_aa: CATSKGGLPPEEFF
clone_size: .
d_call: .
j_call: TRBJ2-1
v_call: TRBV15

cdr3_nt: TGTGCCAGCAGAACTATAGGACTGATAGAAGCTTTCTTT
cdr3_aa: CASRTIGLIEAFF
clone_size: few
d_call: .
j_call: TRBJ1-1
v_call: TRBV6-2/TRBV6-3

cdr3_nt: TGTGCCAGCAGTGATTCGATACGGACGCCTGGCTATGGCTACACCTTC
cdr3_aa: CASSDSIRTPGYGYTF
clone_size: .
d_call: .
j_call: TRBJ1-2
v_call: TRBV25-1

cdr3_nt: TGTGCCAGCAGCCTAGGGAGGCGGGATCAGCCCCAGCATTTT
cdr3_aa: CASSLGRRDQPQHF
clone_size: .
d_call: .
j_call: TRBJ1-5
v_call: TRBV7-2

cdr3_nt: TGTGCCAGCATCGGGGACATAGCTAACTATGGCTACACCTTC
cdr3_aa: CASIGDIANYGYTF
clone_size: .
d_call: .
j_call: TRBJ1-2
v_call: TRBV2

cdr3_nt: TGTGCCAGCGGAATTATCCCGGGGGCCGGCACAGATACGCAGTATTTT
cdr3_aa: CASGIIPGAGTDTQYF
clone_size: few
d_call: .
j_call: TRBJ2-3
v_call: TRBV2

cdr3_nt: TGTGCCAGCCACAGGGTCTCTAGCACAGATACGCAGTATTTT
cdr3_aa: CASHRVSSTDTQYF
clone_size: few
d_call: .
j_call: TRBJ2-3
v_call: TRBV2

cdr3_nt: TGTGCCAGCAGTACTAGCCGGGGCTCCTACAATGAGCAGTACTTC
cdr3_aa: CASSTSRGSYNEQYF
clone_size: .
d_call: .
j_call: TRBJ2-7
v_call: TRBV6-2/TRBV6-3

cdr3_nt: TGTGCCAGCAGTTCCGACAGCGTACCTCTTAACTATGGCTACACCTTC
cdr3_aa: CASSSDSVPLNYGYTF
clone_size: many
d_call: .
j_call: TRBJ1-2
v_call: TRBV6-6

cdr3_nt: TGTGCCAGCAGCCGCTACCAGGGGTTAAACTATGGCTACACCTTC
cdr3_aa: CASSRYQGLNYGYTF
clone_size: few
d_call: .
j_call: TRBJ1-2
v_call: TRBV11-1

cdr3_nt: TGTGCCAGTAGTAAAAGGGGAAAGCAGGATGAGCAGTTCTTC
cdr3_aa: CASSKRGKQDEQFF
clone_size: .
d_call: .
j_call: TRBJ2-1
v_call: TRBV19

cdr3_nt: TGCAGTGCTAGTAGCGGATCCAGCTCCTACGAGCAGTACTTC
cdr3_aa: CSASSGSSSYEQYF
clone_size: .
d_call: .
j_call: TRBJ2-7
v_call: TRBV20-1

cdr3_nt: TGTGCCAGCTCACCACCGATAGCGGGGAACACAGATACGCAGTATTTT
cdr3_aa: CASSPPIAGNTDTQYF
clone_size: .
d_call: TRBD2
j_call: TRBJ2-3
v_call: TRBV18

cdr3_nt: TGCAGCTCCTACACAGGGGTTGAAGCTTTCTTT
cdr3_aa: CSSYTGVEAFF
clone_size: few
d_call: TRBD1
j_call: TRBJ1-1
v_call: TRBV29-1

cdr3_nt: TGCGCCAGCATGGAGTCTGGCAATGAGCAGTACTTC
cdr3_aa: CASMESGNEQYF
clone_size: .
d_call: .
j_call: TRBJ2-7
v_call: TRBV5-1

cdr3_nt: TGTGCCAGCAGTGAACTGAGAAAAACAGATACGCAGTATTTT
cdr3_aa: CASSELRKTDTQYF
clone_size: .
d_call: .
j_call: TRBJ2-3
v_call: TRBV2

cdr3_nt: TGCGCCAGCAACCCCGCCATGGACAGGGATACGCAGTATTTT
cdr3_aa: CASNPAMDRDTQYF
clone_size: .
d_call: TRBD1
j_call: TRBJ2-3
v_call: TRBV5-1

cdr3_nt: TGTGCCACCAGCAGGGCTTATGGACAGGGTCCTGAAAAACTGTTTTTT
cdr3_aa: CATSRAYGQGPEKLFF
clone_size: .
d_call: TRBD1
j_call: TRBJ1-4
v_call: TRBV15

cdr3_nt: TGCGCCAGCAGCTTCGGACAGGGCCAAGAGACCCAGTACTTC
cdr3_aa: CASSFGQGQETQYF
clone_size: many
d_call: TRBD1
j_call: TRBJ2-5
v_call: TRBV5-1

cdr3_nt: TGTGCCAGCAGCGGGCTTGCGGGGAACACAGATACGCAGTATTTT
cdr3_aa: CASSGLAGNTDTQYF
clone_size: many
d_call: .
j_call: TRBJ2-3
v_call: TRBV6-4

cdr3_nt: TGTGCCAGCAGCCACGCAGCGAACACTGAAGCTTTCTTT
cdr3_aa: CASSHAANTEAFF
clone_size: few
d_call: .
j_call: TRBJ1-1
v_call: TRBV5-5

cdr3_nt: TGTGCCAGCAGCCAAGGAGGGGTTAAGATGGATACGCAGTATTTT
cdr3_aa: CASSQGGVKMDTQYF
clone_size: many
d_call: .
j_call: TRBJ2-3
v_call: TRBV3-1

cdr3_nt: TGTGCCAGCAGCACAAAATTTCCCCACAGGGGAAGAGGACAGCCCCAGCATTTT
cdr3_aa: CASSTKFPHRGRGQPQHF
clone_size: .
d_call: .
j_call: TRBJ1-5
v_call: TRBV21-1

cdr3_nt: TGTGCCAGCAGCTCCAGCGATAGGGAGACCCAGTTCTTC
cdr3_aa: CASSSSDRETQFF
clone_size: .
d_call: .
j_call: TRBJ2-1
v_call: TRBV7-2

cdr3_nt: TGTGCCAGCAGTTGGGAACAGGGCAATGAGCAGTTCTTC
cdr3_aa: CASSWEQGNEQFF
clone_size: .
d_call: .
j_call: TRBJ2-1
v_call: TRBV6-5

cdr3_nt: TGTGCCTGGAGCGGGAAGGAGGGGACCTACGAGCAGTACTTC
cdr3_aa: CAWSGKEGTYEQYF
clone_size: .
d_call: .
j_call: TRBJ2-7
v_call: TRBV30

cdr3_nt: TGTGCCAGCAAAACGGACGTCTATAATTCACCCCTCCACTTT
cdr3_aa: CASKTDVYNSPLHF
clone_size: .
d_call: .
j_call: TRBJ1-6
v_call: TRBV27

cdr3_nt: TGTGCCACCAGTGCCCCGGGACTAGCGGGGGAAGAGACCCAGTACTTC
cdr3_aa: CATSAPGLAGEETQYF
clone_size: .
d_call: TRBD2
j_call: TRBJ2-5
v_call: TRBV24-1